This TCR beta chain was observed in a study of T cells in Graves' hyperthyroidism and ophthalmopathy. CDR3 length equals 16 residues. The V end lost 1 base, the J end lost 6 bases, and 15 bases lay between the germline ends. Germline loops: CDR1 MGHRA, CDR2 YSYEKL. RNA transcripts yielded amplified TCR beta CDR3 regions. Carried out on the TCR CDR3, a first-round RT-PCR used the HTBI primer set. TCRdb recomputed calls from the multiplex PCR reads with MiXCR, one row per CDR3 protein. Here the sample spans fewer than 450,000 distinct CDR3 sequences, roughly 17% being singletons. The receptor was derived from a woman aged 25 to 45 with Graves' hyperthyroidism that later progressed to Graves' ophthalmopathy. What was sequenced was blood. The J gene is TRBJ2-2, the V gene TRBV4-1; weak D call: TRBD2 (5 bases). As DNA, the CDR3 is TGCGCCAGCAGCCAAGTCGCTAGCCCGGACCCCGGGGAGCTGTTTTTT. This gives the protein CASSQVASPDPGELFF.